A single sample gave rise to the 29 T cell receptor beta chains below, sequenced in a study of shared clonotypes between healthy human individuals. TCRdb's table, derived via immunoSEQ multiplex PCR, lists solely in-frame clones and lacks some. The data contain 1,400,000 or so clones, less than 99% of them singletons. The sequenced material came from naive CD4+ T cells sorted from blood. Subset in this sample: CD45RA+ positively selected. The receptors here all came from a man aged 25 to 40 in good health.

The chain combines TRBV5-5 with TRBJ2-7; no reliable D call. This CDR3 is built from 14 residues. Trimming removed 1 base at V and 3 bases at J, with 11 bases between. CDR1 and CDR2 from the germline V gene are SGHKS and YYEKEE (reference sequence). The CDR3 is CASSLRLDNYEQYF. The CDR3 DNA is TGTGCCAGCAGCTTGAGGCTAGACAACTACGAGCAGTACTTC.

The chain couples TRBV11-3 to TRBJ2-1; D call uncertain. The CDR3 is 14 amino acids. CDR1 is SGHNT, CDR2 YENEEA, per germline. V lost 5 bases and J 0 bases, leaving 8 bases between the germline ends. CDR3 residues: CASSPASSYNEQFF. CDR3 in DNA: TGTGCCAGCAGCCCCGCAAGCTCCTACAATGAGCAGTTCTTC.

The rearrangement uses TRBV7-2 and TRBJ1-2; no reliable D call. This CDR3 is built from 13 residues. V was trimmed by 5 bases and J by 5 bases, leaving 12 bases between them. The germline gives CDR1 SGHTA, CDR2 FQGNSA. This CDR3 is CASSPRPIYGYTF. The CDR3 region has the DNA TGTGCCAGCAGCCCTCGACCGATTTATGGCTACACCTTC.

Turning to this clone: Within the sample, other DNA sequences also encode this same CDR3. This rearrangement joins TRBV5-1 to TRBJ2-1; D gene ambiguous. With 0 bases removed from V and 5 bases from J, the gap between germline ends came to 9 bases. The CDR3 loop spans 14 amino acids. Germline V gives CDR1 SGHRS, CDR2 YFSETQ. The CDR3 sequence: CASSLARPDNEQFF. The CDR3 DNA is TGCGCCAGCAGCTTGGCCCGACCAGACAATGAGCAGTTCTTC.

V and J are TRBV14 and TRBJ2-5; no reliable D call. The CDR3 runs 15 residues. V lost 1 base, J lost 4 bases, and 13 bases lay in between. Looked up from germline, CDR1 is SGHDN and CDR2 is FVKESK. In DNA, the CDR3 is TGTGCCAGCAGCCAAGGCCCTTCCGAGCCAGAGACCCAGTACTTC. Its translation: CASSQGPSEPETQYF.

The chain employs TRBV18 and TRBJ2-7; 8 bases are shared with TRBD1. After removal of 3 bases from V and 1 base from J, the junction contained 11 bases not matched to a gene. The CDR3 spans 17 residues. Germline V gene sequence: CDR1 KGHSH, CDR2 LQKENI. As DNA, the CDR3 is TGTGCCAGCTCACCCCTCGGCGAGGGACAGGTATCCTACGAGCAGTACTTC. Residues: CASSPLGEGQVSYEQYF.

This chain joins TRBV5-6 and TRBJ2-3; 9 bases are a match to TRBD2. The CDR3 has 14 residues. Per the germline V gene, CDR1 is SGHDT and CDR2 is YYEEEE. V shed 2 bases and J 10 bases; nucleotides not matched to a gene: 8. The CDR3 region is CASSFPAGGRAQYF. DNA of the CDR3: TGTGCCAGCAGCTTCCCAGCGGGAGGCCGGGCGCAGTATTTT. The full variable domain, its missing parts supplied by reference TRBV5-6 and TRBJ2-3, is DAGVTQSPTHLIKTRGQQVTLRCSPKSGHDTVSWYQQALGQGPQFIFQYYEEEERQRGNFPDRFSGHQFPNYSSELNVNALLLGDSALYLCASSFPAGGRAQYFGPGTRLTVL.

The genes are TRBV28 and TRBJ1-2, with no clear D. With 8 bases removed from V and 3 bases from J, the gap between germline ends came to 13 bases. Germline CDR1 MDHEN, CDR2 SYDVKM. There are 13 residues in the CDR3. DNA for the CDR3: TGTGCCAGCCGAGGCAGCCTTTACTATGGCTACACCTTC. Protein product: CASRGSLYYGYTF.

The rearrangement joins TRBV19 to TRBJ2-1, with D perhaps matching TRBD1 or TRBD2 (5 bases each). Germline V gives CDR1 LNHDA, CDR2 SQIVND (reference sequence). This CDR3 comprises 14 residues. Trimming took off 2 bases at V and 2 bases at J, with 7 bases between the two ends. CDR3 loop: CASSIQGAYNEQFF. CDR3 nucleotide sequence: TGTGCCAGTAGTATACAGGGAGCCTACAATGAGCAGTTCTTC.

The chain uses TRBV11-3 and TRBJ2-7; no reliable D call. Germline V gives CDR1 SGHNT, CDR2 YENEEA. This CDR3 spans 12 amino acids. V was cut by 0 bases and J by 5 bases, with 5 bases left in between. CDR3 nucleotides: TGTGCCAGCAGCTTAGACAGTAACGAGCAGTACTTC. Translated: CASSLDSNEQYF.

V is TRBV5-1 and J is TRBJ2-1; TRBD2 aligns across 12 bases. Germline CDR1 reads SGHRS; CDR2 reads YFSETQ. After removal of 2 bases from V and 5 bases from J, the junction contained 5 bases not matched to a gene. The CDR3 is 16 residues long. The CDR3 coding sequence is TGCGCCAGCAGCTTACTAGCGGGAGGCGGGGACAATGAGCAGTTCTTC. Its translation is CASSLLAGGGDNEQFF.

J is TRBJ2-3 and V is TRBV5-1; D not certain. The germline V gene encodes CDR1 SGHRS and CDR2 YFSETQ. This CDR3 is built from 13 residues. The V gene lost 6 bases and the J gene lost 0 bases, with 8 bases spanning the gap. CDR3 DNA sequence: TGCGCCAGCACCCCCCGTAGCACAGATACGCAGTATTTT. Protein: CASTPRSTDTQYF.

This chain joins TRBV6-5 and TRBJ2-7, with 8 bases lining up with TRBD2. V trimming: 2 bases; J trimming: 3 bases; junction bases outside the gene matches: 6. The CDR3 runs to 15 residues. CDR1 and CDR2 (germline): MNHEY, SVGAGI. CDR3 residues: CASSYETSAIYEQYF. CDR3 in DNA: TGTGCCAGCAGTTACGAGACTAGCGCTATCTACGAGCAGTACTTC.

The chain employs TRBV7-8 and TRBJ1-5, with D uncertain. Germline CDR1 and CDR2: SGHVS and FQNEAQ. V lost 0 bases to trimming and J lost 6 bases, with 9 bases between them. The CDR3 consists of 14 residues. The CDR3 sequence is CASSLALVSQPQHF. The CDR3 DNA follows: TGTGCCAGCAGCTTAGCCCTGGTGAGTCAGCCCCAGCATTTT.

This chain uses TRBV4-3 with TRBJ2-2; 12 nucleotides line up with TRBD2. CDR1 is LGHNA, CDR2 YSLEER, per germline. The CDR3 contains 16 residues. After removal of 1 base from V and 6 bases from J, the junction contained 3 bases not matched to a gene. CDR3 bases: TGCGCCAGCAGCCAAGGTTGGACTAGCGGGGCCGGGGAGCTGTTTTTT. Amino acids: CASSQGWTSGAGELFF.

A word on this clone: One junction end does not reproduce the germline sequence, and a read error may be involved. The rearrangement joins TRBV15 to TRBJ2-1, with TRBD2 as a possible D gene (5 bases). The CDR3 is 13 residues long. Per the germline V gene, CDR1 is LNHNV and CDR2 is YYDKDF (reference sequence). CDR3 protein: CATSRDHKNKRLF. The CDR3, as DNA: TGTGCCACCAGCAGAGATCACAAAAATAAGCGGCTCTTC.

Turning to this clone: The same CDR3 arises from other DNA sequences in this sample as well. The V and J genes are TRBV9 and TRBJ2-1; D may be TRBD2 (5 bases). Germline loops: CDR1 SGDLS, CDR2 YYNGEE. V dropped 0 bases and J dropped 7 bases, with 8 bases sitting between them. This CDR3 has 13 residues. The CDR3 is CASSVAGGNEQFF. CDR3 DNA: TGTGCCAGCAGCGTAGCCGGAGGAAATGAGCAGTTCTTC.

This clone was recorded only once. This chain uses TRBV7-9 with TRBJ2-7, with D hard to call. With 5 bases removed from V and 4 bases from J, the gap between germline ends came to 21 bases. CDR1 SEHNR and CDR2 FQNEAQ come from the germline V gene (reference sequence). The CDR3 runs 16 residues. This chain's CDR3 is CASSPSTVGGRYEQYF. CDR3 coding DNA: TGTGCCAGCAGCCCGAGCACGGTGGGCGGTCGATACGAGCAGTACTTC.

The V gene is TRBV5-1, the J gene TRBJ2-3, with TRBD2 matching over 15 bases. This CDR3 region has 18 residues. Germline CDR1 and CDR2: SGHRS and YFSETQ. The trim removed 0 bases at V and 4 bases at J, leaving 6 bases unmatched. CDR3 amino acids: CASSLGTSGRAFADTQYF. In DNA, the CDR3 is TGCGCCAGCAGCTTGGGGACTAGCGGGAGGGCCTTCGCAGATACGCAGTATTTT.

V gene TRBV7-8 combines with J gene TRBJ1-1, with D hard to call. The CDR3 has 13 amino acids. V lost 1 base to trimming and J lost 5 bases, with 8 bases between them. In germline, CDR1 is SGHVS, CDR2 FQNEAQ. Written as DNA, the CDR3 is TGTGCCAGCAGCTTAGGGGGTGTGACTGAAGCTTTCTTT. This translates into CASSLGGVTEAFF. Looking up the rest from reference TRBV7-8 and TRBJ1-1 gives the full variable domain: GAGVSQSPRYKVAKRGQDVALRCDPISGHVSLFWYQQALGQGPEFLTYFQNEAQLDKSGLPSDRFFAERPEGSVSTLKIQRTQQEDSAVYLCASSLGGVTEAFFGQGTRLTVV.

The chain is built from TRBV7-9 and TRBJ2-3, with 7 bases matching TRBD1. Germline loops: CDR1 SEHNR, CDR2 FQNEAQ (reference sequence). This CDR3 is built from 16 residues. Trimming cost V 1 base and J 6 bases; bases outside gene matches: 10. CDR3 loop: CASSLDDRASGDTQYF. The CDR3 DNA follows: TGTGCCAGCAGCTTAGACGACAGGGCCTCGGGGGATACGCAGTATTTT. The entire variable domain, with the rest obtained from reference TRBV7-9 and TRBJ2-3, is as follows: DTGVSQNPRHKITKRGQNVTFRCDPISEHNRLYWYRQTLGQGPEFLTYFQNEAQLEKSRLLSDRFSAERPKGSFSTLEIQRTEQGDSAMYLCASSLDDRASGDTQYFGPGTRLTVL.

The chain carries TRBV28 and TRBJ2-7, with D perhaps matching TRBD1 (5 bases). Deletions cut 2 bases from V and 7 bases from J, with 12 bases between. The CDR3 spans 13 residues. CDR1 and CDR2 from the germline V gene are MDHEN and SYDVKM. The chain's CDR3 is CASSLPRQTEQYF. In DNA form, the CDR3 reads TGTGCCAGCAGTTTACCCCGACAGACGGAGCAGTACTTC.

The chain combines TRBV10-1 with TRBJ2-7, with D perhaps matching TRBD1 or TRBD2 (5 bases each). The CDR3 loop spans 13 amino acids. Trimming left V 0 bases short and J 6 bases short, with 9 bases between. Germline CDR1 and CDR2: WNHNN and SYGVQD (reference sequence). In nucleotides, the CDR3 is TGCGCCAGCAGTGAGTCGTGGGGGAGCGAGCAGTACTTC. It is translated as CASSESWGSEQYF.

The chain joins TRBV2 to TRBJ2-5; 10 bases line up with TRBD1. Germline CDR1 reads SNHLY; CDR2 reads FYNNEI. The length of the CDR3 is 15 residues. J was trimmed by 4 bases and V by 7 bases; bases with no gene match: 9. The CDR3 region is CASKYDRGRGETQYF. Here the CDR3 DNA reads TGTGCCAGCAAGTATGACAGGGGGCGAGGAGAGACCCAGTACTTC.

This rearrangement joins TRBV10-1 to TRBJ2-7; D is uncertain. Germline V gene lookup returns CDR1 WNHNN and CDR2 SYGVQD (reference sequence). The CDR3 sequence is 16 residues long. V shed 0 bases and J shed 2 bases, with 14 bases lying between them. In DNA form, the CDR3 reads TGCGCCAGCAGTGAGTCAGGGCTCGGTAGGGCCTACGAGCAGTACTTC. The encoded protein is CASSESGLGRAYEQYF.

The chain couples TRBV7-2 to TRBJ2-5, with D unclear. The length of the CDR3 is 13 residues. Germline assignment: CDR1 SGHTA and CDR2 FQGNSA. Trimming stripped 5 bases from V and 5 bases from J, with 12 bases between. In DNA form, the CDR3 reads TGTGCCAGCAGCACTATAGTACGGGAGACCCAGTACTTC. The encoded protein is CASSTIVRETQYF. The whole variable domain, filled in from reference TRBV7-2 and TRBJ2-5, reads GAGVSQSPSNKVTEKGKDVELRCDPISGHTALYWYRQSLGQGLEFLIYFQGNSAPDKSGLPSDRFSAERTGGSVSTLTIQRTQQEDSAVYLCASSTIVRETQYFGPGTRLLVL.

The CDR3 protein is CASKSTDSYEQYF. The CDR3 nucleotides are TGTGCCAGCAAGTCGACGGACTCCTACGAGCAGTACTTC. The chain joins TRBV27 to TRBJ2-7; D uncertain. V lost 7 bases, J lost 0 bases, and 10 bases lay in between. Per the germline V gene, CDR1 is MNHEY and CDR2 is SMNVEV (reference sequence). The CDR3 loop spans 13 amino acids.

This chain connects TRBV18 to TRBJ2-3, with TRBD2 matching 7 bases. The CDR3 is 14 amino acids. V was pared by 2 bases and J by 4 bases, with 3 bases of the junction left unmatched. Germline V CDR1 and CDR2: KGHSH, LQKENI. The CDR3: CASSPTREADTQYF. The CDR3 DNA reads TGTGCCAGCTCACCAACCCGGGAGGCAGATACGCAGTATTTT.

This rearrangement joins TRBV7-2 to TRBJ2-1, with D possibly matching TRBD2 (5 bases). Trimming removed 1 base from V and 6 bases from J, with 10 bases in between. Looked up from germline, CDR1 is SGHTA and CDR2 is FQGNSA. CDR3 size: 14 residues. The CDR3 DNA reads as TGTGCCAGCAGCTTAGGGGCGCGGGTCAATGAGCAGTTCTTC. It translates to CASSLGARVNEQFF.